This T cell receptor (beta chain) emerged from a study of PD-1 blockade in classical Hodgkin lymphoma. Study-wide findings and caveats: Newly diagnosed patients had diversity similar to the baseline diversity of complete responders.

Comments on this clone: Its specificity is not known.

Specified time point: cycle 4 day 1 (C4D1), after five to seven weeks of nivolumab. No patient escaped relapse after autologous stem cell transplantation, and brentuximab vedotin exposure varied. TCRdb's table, derived via immunoSEQ multiplex PCR, lists solely in-frame clones and lacks some. The sample has roughly 100,000 clones, approximately 94% seen once. This TCR was sampled from a human donor with classical Hodgkin lymphoma. The sequencing here drew on peripheral blood mononuclear cells (PBMCs), taken before the fourth cycle of nivolumab.

CDR3 loop: CASSSTYNEQFF. The CDR3 coding sequence is TGTGCCAGCAGTTCTACCTACAATGAGCAGTTCTTC. The rearrangement links TRBV27 to TRBJ2-1, with D unclear. Germline values: CDR1 MNHEY, CDR2 SMNVEV (reference sequence). There are 12 residues in the CDR3. Trimming pared 4 bases from V and 2 bases from J, leaving 3 bases between.